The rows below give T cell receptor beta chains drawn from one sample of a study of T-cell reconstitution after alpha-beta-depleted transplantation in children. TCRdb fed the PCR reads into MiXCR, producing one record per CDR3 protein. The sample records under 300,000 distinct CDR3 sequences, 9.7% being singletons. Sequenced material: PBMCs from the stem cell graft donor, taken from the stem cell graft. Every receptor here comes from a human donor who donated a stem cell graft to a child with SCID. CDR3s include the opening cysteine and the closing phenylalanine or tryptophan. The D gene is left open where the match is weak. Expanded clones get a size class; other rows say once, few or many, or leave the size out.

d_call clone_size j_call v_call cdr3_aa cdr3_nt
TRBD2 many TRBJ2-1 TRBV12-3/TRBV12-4 CASSLGIGLAGDEQFF TGTGCCAGCAGTTTAGGGATTGGGCTAGCGGGGGACGAGCAGTTCTTC
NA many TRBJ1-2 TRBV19 CASSIIGRYGYTF TGTGCCAGTAGTATTATAGGCCGCTATGGCTACACCTTC
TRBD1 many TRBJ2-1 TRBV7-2 CASSGNRGSSYNEQFF TGTGCCAGCAGCGGGAACAGGGGAAGCTCCTACAATGAGCAGTTCTTC
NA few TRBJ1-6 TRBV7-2 CASSLIPQGKNSPLHF TGTGCCAGCAGCTTAATCCCGCAGGGGAAGAATTCACCCCTCCACTTT
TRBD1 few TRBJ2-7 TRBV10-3 CAISEQRQGLGEQYF TGTGCCATCAGTGAGCAGCGACAGGGTCTTGGGGAGCAGTACTTC
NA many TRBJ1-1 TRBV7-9 CASSLEGGRTEAFF TGTGCCAGCAGCTTAGAGGGAGGACGAACTGAAGCTTTCTTT
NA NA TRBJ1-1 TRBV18 CASSPARGGTEAFF TGTGCCAGCTCACCAGCCAGGGGAGGTACTGAAGCTTTCTTT
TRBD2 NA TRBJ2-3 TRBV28 CASRTKAGGRTDTQYF TGTGCCAGCAGAACAAAAGCGGGGGGCCGCACAGATACGCAGTATTTT
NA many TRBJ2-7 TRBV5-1 CASSPLSTMSSYEQYF TGCGCCAGCAGCCCTCTATCGACGATGAGCTCCTACGAGCAGTACTTC
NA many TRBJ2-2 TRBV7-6 CASSLVSRGANTGELFF TGTGCCAGCAGCTTAGTAAGCAGGGGCGCGAACACCGGGGAGCTGTTTTTT
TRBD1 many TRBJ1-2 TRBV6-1 CASSELWDRGDGYTF TGTGCCAGCAGTGAATTATGGGACAGGGGTGATGGCTACACCTTC
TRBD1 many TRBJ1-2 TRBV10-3 CAISGGTGDYGYTF TGTGCCATCAGTGGGGGGACAGGTGACTATGGCTACACCTTC
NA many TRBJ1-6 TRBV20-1 CSTHRERGNSPLHF TGCAGTACTCACAGGGAAAGGGGTAATTCACCCCTCCACTTT
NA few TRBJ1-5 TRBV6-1 CASSEWVGRDNQPQHF TGTGCCAGCAGTGAATGGGTAGGGAGGGACAATCAGCCCCAGCATTTT
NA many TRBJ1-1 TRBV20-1 CSVRAGKAGTEAFF TGCAGTGTTAGGGCGGGGAAAGCGGGAACTGAAGCTTTCTTT
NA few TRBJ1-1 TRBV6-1 CASRTGRLTNTEAFF TGTGCCAGCAGGACGGGAAGGCTAACGAACACTGAAGCTTTCTTT
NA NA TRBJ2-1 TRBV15 CATSRVGLYNEQFF TGTGCCACCAGCAGAGTGGGCCTATACAATGAGCAGTTCTTC
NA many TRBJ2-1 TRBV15 CATSRDREQFF TGTGCCACCAGCAGGGATAGGGAGCAGTTCTTC
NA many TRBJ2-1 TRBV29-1 CSVEDRGTEQFF TGCAGCGTTGAAGATCGTGGGACTGAGCAGTTCTTC
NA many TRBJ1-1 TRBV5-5 CASSLGADSRNTEAFF TGTGCCAGCAGCTTGGGGGCTGACAGTAGGAACACTGAAGCTTTCTTT
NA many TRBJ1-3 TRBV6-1 CASSQAPSGNTIYF TGTGCCAGCAGCCAGGCCCCCTCTGGAAACACCATATATTTT
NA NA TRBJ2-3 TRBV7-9 CASSPGLAPGTDTQYF TGTGCCAGCAGCCCGGGTCTAGCGCCCGGCACAGATACGCAGTATTTT
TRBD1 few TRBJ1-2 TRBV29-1 CSVGPQGDYGYTF TGCAGCGTGGGCCCTCAGGGGGACTATGGCTACACCTTC
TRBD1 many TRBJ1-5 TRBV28 CASSFGQGFRQPQHF TGTGCCAGCAGTTTTGGACAGGGGTTCCGTCAGCCCCAGCATTTT
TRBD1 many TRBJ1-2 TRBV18 CASSSLPGTGGASPYGYTF TGTGCCAGCTCATCCCTCCCAGGGACAGGGGGCGCCTCGCCCTATGGCTACACCTTC
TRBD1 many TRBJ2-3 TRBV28 CASRGTGSTTDTQYF TGTGCCAGCAGGGGGACAGGGTCAACCACAGATACGCAGTATTTT
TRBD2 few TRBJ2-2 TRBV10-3 CAISETSGGFNTGELFF TGTGCCATCAGTGAAACTAGCGGGGGGTTCAACACCGGGGAGCTGTTTTTT
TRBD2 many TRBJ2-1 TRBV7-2 CASSQGLAGGYSYNEQFF TGTGCCAGCAGCCAGGGACTAGCGGGGGGATACTCCTACAATGAGCAGTTCTTC
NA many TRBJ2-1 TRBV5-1 CASSLAANSYNEQFF TGCGCCAGCAGCTTGGCGGCGAACTCCTACAATGAGCAGTTCTTC
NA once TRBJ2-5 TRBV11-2 CASSLLRGGETQYF TGTGCCAGCAGCTTATTAAGGGGCGGAGAGACCCAGTACTTC
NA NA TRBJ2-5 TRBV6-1 CANSVYQETQYF TGTGCCAACAGTGTGTACCAAGAGACCCAGTACTTC
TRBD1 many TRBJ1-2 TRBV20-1 CSARPPGGDGYTF TGCAGTGCTAGACCCCCAGGGGGCGATGGCTACACCTTC
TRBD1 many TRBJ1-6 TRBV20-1 CSATGTDNSPLHF TGCAGTGCTACCGGGACAGATAATTCACCCCTCCACTTT
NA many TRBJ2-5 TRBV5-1 CASSLSVSSETQYF TGCGCCAGCAGCTTGTCTGTCTCGTCAGAGACCCAGTACTTC
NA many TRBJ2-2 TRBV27 CASSFWTGELFF TGTGCCAGCAGTTTTTGGACCGGGGAGCTGTTTTTT
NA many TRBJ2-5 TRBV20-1 CSALQGNRETQYF TGCAGTGCTCTTCAGGGGAATCGGGAGACCCAGTACTTC
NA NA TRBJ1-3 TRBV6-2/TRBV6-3 CASSLSGTAESSGNTIYF TGTGCCAGCAGCCTATCCGGGACGGCCGAGAGCTCTGGAAACACCATATATTTT
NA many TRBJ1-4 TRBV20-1 CSAVATNEKLFF TGCAGTGCAGTTGCAACTAATGAAAAACTGTTTTTT
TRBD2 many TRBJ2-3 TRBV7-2 CASSTRTSGGTDTQYF TGTGCCAGCAGCACGCGGACTAGCGGGGGGACAGATACGCAGTATTTT
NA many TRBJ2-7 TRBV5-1 CASSLRTENYEQYF TGCGCCAGCAGCCTAAGGACAGAGAACTACGAGCAGTACTTC
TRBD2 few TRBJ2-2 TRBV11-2 CASSLRLAGEGGAGELFF TGTGCCAGCAGCTTGAGACTAGCGGGGGAGGGTGGCGCCGGGGAGCTGTTTTTT
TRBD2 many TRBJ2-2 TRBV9 CASSVEGELAGGPGELFF TGTGCCAGCAGCGTAGAGGGGGAACTAGCGGGGGGTCCCGGGGAGCTGTTTTTT
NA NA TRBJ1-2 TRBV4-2 CAMGPRLLGYGYTF TGTGCCATGGGCCCGAGGCTGCTAGGCTATGGCTACACCTTC
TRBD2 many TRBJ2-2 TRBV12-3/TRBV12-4 CASLRLAGGPGTGELFF TGTGCCAGCCTGCGACTAGCGGGGGGGCCTGGGACCGGGGAGCTGTTTTTT
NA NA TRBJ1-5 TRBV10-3 CAISEWQTNQPQHF TGTGCCATCAGTGAGTGGCAGACCAATCAGCCCCAGCATTTT
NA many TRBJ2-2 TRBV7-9 CASSFSQLNTGELFF TGTGCCAGCAGCTTTTCCCAGCTAAACACCGGGGAGCTGTTTTTT
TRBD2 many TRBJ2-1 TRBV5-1 CASSRGLADYNEQFF TGCGCCAGCAGCCGGGGACTAGCGGACTACAATGAGCAGTTCTTC
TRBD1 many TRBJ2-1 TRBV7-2 CASSGPGQGLGNEQFF TGTGCCAGCAGCGGTCCGGGACAGGGTTTGGGGAATGAGCAGTTCTTC
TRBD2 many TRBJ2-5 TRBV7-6 CASSLRTSSRETQYF TGTGCCAGCAGCTTACGGACTAGCTCGCGGGAGACCCAGTACTTC